This T cell receptor beta chain was recovered during a study of cytomegalovirus exposure and HLA in healthy donors. Study findings and constraints: The authors later found TCR association rates varying by HLA locus, with DRB1 most and HLA-C fewest.

Germline-derived CDR1 and CDR2 are LNHDA and SQIVND (reference sequence). V gave up 2 bases and J gave up 7 bases, with 27 bases separating them. The CDR3 sequence is 20 residues long. Concerning this clone: Its antigen is currently unknown.

A multiplex PCR was run with 60 Vbeta primers and 13 Jbeta primers. Some clones are missing from TCRdb's copy, which holds only in-frame ones; the method was immunoSEQ multiplex PCR. The sample includes fewer than 200,000 clones, roughly 87% seen only once; the top ten take roughly 0.23%. This rearrangement joins TRBV19 to TRBJ1-6; D unresolved. The origin of this receptor is a girl less than two years old in good health and CMV-seronegative. The sample consisted of PBMCs. The chain's CDR3 is CASSINFPNEGSAWNSPLHF. CDR3 DNA sequence: TGTGCCAGTAGTATAAATTTTCCTAATGAGGGCTCGGCTTGGAATTCACCCCTCCACTTT.